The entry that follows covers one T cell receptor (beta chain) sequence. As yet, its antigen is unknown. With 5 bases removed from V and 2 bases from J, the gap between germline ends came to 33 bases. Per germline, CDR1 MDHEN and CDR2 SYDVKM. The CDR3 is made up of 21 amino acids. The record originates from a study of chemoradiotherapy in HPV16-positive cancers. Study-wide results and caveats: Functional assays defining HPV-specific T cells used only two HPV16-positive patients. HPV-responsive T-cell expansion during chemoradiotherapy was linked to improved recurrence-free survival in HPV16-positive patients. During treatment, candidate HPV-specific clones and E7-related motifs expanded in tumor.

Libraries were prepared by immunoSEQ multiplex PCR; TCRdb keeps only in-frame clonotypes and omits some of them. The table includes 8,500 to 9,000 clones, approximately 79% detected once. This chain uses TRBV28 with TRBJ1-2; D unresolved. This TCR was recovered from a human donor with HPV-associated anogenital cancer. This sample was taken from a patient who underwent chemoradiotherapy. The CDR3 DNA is TGTGCCAGCAGTACGCGGCGAGGTGGGTCAGCAAAGGCGTCGTCCAACTATGGCTACACCTTC. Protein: CASSTRRGGSAKASSNYGYTF.